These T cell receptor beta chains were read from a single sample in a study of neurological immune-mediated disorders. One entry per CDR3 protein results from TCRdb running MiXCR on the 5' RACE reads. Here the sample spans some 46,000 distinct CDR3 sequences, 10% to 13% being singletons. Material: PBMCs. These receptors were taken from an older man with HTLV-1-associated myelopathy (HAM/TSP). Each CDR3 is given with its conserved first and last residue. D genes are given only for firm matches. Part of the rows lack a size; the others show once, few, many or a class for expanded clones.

CDR3 protein: CASSLPATYEQYF; CDR3 DNA: TGTGCCAGCAGTTTGCCCGCAACCTACGAGCAGTACTTC; J gene: TRBJ2-7; D gene: NA; V gene: TRBV28; clone size: many
CDR3 protein: CASSPLGGSRHEQYF; CDR3 DNA: TGCGCCAGCAGCCCTCTCGGAGGCAGTCGCCACGAGCAGTACTTC; J gene: TRBJ2-7; D gene: NA; V gene: TRBV4-3; clone size: many
CDR3 protein: CASRGLTQYF; CDR3 DNA: TGTGCCAGCAGAGGGCTTACGCAGTATTTT; J gene: TRBJ2-3; D gene: NA; V gene: TRBV6-2/TRBV6-3; clone size: many
CDR3 protein: CASSLRTREKLFF; CDR3 DNA: TGCGCCAGCAGCCTTCGGACCCGAGAAAAACTGTTTTTT; J gene: TRBJ1-4; D gene: NA; V gene: TRBV4-3; clone size: NA
CDR3 protein: CSASIELGDEQYF; CDR3 DNA: TGCAGTGCTAGCATAGAACTTGGCGACGAGCAGTACTTC; J gene: TRBJ2-7; D gene: NA; V gene: TRBV20-1; clone size: many
CDR3 protein: CASSLGGLRTDTQYF; CDR3 DNA: TGTGCCAGCAGCTTAGGGGGACTAAGGACAGATACGCAGTATTTT; J gene: TRBJ2-3; D gene: TRBD2; V gene: TRBV7-2; clone size: many
CDR3 protein: CASSPQGHSSYEQYF; CDR3 DNA: TGTGCCAGCAGCCCCCAGGGGCACAGCTCCTACGAGCAGTACTTC; J gene: TRBJ2-7; D gene: NA; V gene: TRBV7-2; clone size: many
CDR3 protein: CASTREPSYFNQPQHF; CDR3 DNA: TGTGCCAGCACGCGGGAACCCTCCTACTTCAATCAGCCCCAGCATTTT; J gene: TRBJ1-5; D gene: NA; V gene: TRBV2; clone size: many
CDR3 protein: CVSSLAGELKQYF; CDR3 DNA: TGTGTCAGCAGCTTAGCTGGCGAGTTGAAGCAGTACTTC; J gene: TRBJ2-7; D gene: NA; V gene: TRBV11-2; clone size: NA
CDR3 protein: CASSLSVRLAGPNEQFF; CDR3 DNA: TGCGCCAGCAGCTTGTCAGTTCGGCTAGCGGGGCCCAATGAGCAGTTCTTC; J gene: TRBJ2-1; D gene: TRBD2; V gene: TRBV5-1; clone size: few
CDR3 protein: CASSSPGLPYEQYF; CDR3 DNA: TGTGCCAGCAGCTCGCCGGGCCTTCCCTACGAGCAGTACTTC; J gene: TRBJ2-7; D gene: NA; V gene: TRBV9; clone size: few
CDR3 protein: CASSFSGANQPQHF; CDR3 DNA: TGTGCCAGCAGTTTTTCGGGAGCCAATCAGCCCCAGCATTTT; J gene: TRBJ1-5; D gene: NA; V gene: TRBV28; clone size: many
CDR3 protein: CASSQVVTPKGLNEQFF; CDR3 DNA: TGTGCCAGCAGCCAAGTCGTAACCCCAAAGGGACTAAATGAGCAGTTCTTC; J gene: TRBJ2-1; D gene: TRBD2; V gene: TRBV3-1; clone size: many
CDR3 protein: CASSTEGQVLNYGYTF; CDR3 DNA: TGTGCCAGCAGCACCGAGGGGCAGGTCCTCAACTATGGCTACACCTTC; J gene: TRBJ1-2; D gene: NA; V gene: TRBV6-5; clone size: many
CDR3 protein: CASTPGGTSGTTSPNNEQFF; CDR3 DNA: TGTGCCAGCACCCCGGGAGGGACTAGCGGGACCACTTCCCCCAACAATGAGCAGTTCTTC; J gene: TRBJ2-1; D gene: TRBD2; V gene: TRBV7-3; clone size: many
CDR3 protein: CSVHSGANVLTF; CDR3 DNA: TGCAGCGTGCACTCTGGGGCCAACGTCCTGACTTTC; J gene: TRBJ2-6; D gene: NA; V gene: TRBV29-1; clone size: many
CDR3 protein: CASSFRELKRRYNEQFF; CDR3 DNA: TGCGCCAGCAGCTTCCGAGAGCTTAAACGGCGATACAATGAGCAGTTCTTC; J gene: TRBJ2-1; D gene: NA; V gene: TRBV5-1; clone size: NA
CDR3 protein: CASSFLTGTTFYEQYF; CDR3 DNA: TGTGCCAGCAGCTTCCTCACCGGGACTACCTTCTACGAGCAGTACTTC; J gene: TRBJ2-7; D gene: TRBD2; V gene: TRBV12-3/TRBV12-4; clone size: many
CDR3 protein: CAGAGGGYGYTF; CDR3 DNA: TGTGCCGGCGCGGGGGGAGGCTATGGCTACACCTTC; J gene: TRBJ1-2; D gene: NA; V gene: TRBV28; clone size: NA